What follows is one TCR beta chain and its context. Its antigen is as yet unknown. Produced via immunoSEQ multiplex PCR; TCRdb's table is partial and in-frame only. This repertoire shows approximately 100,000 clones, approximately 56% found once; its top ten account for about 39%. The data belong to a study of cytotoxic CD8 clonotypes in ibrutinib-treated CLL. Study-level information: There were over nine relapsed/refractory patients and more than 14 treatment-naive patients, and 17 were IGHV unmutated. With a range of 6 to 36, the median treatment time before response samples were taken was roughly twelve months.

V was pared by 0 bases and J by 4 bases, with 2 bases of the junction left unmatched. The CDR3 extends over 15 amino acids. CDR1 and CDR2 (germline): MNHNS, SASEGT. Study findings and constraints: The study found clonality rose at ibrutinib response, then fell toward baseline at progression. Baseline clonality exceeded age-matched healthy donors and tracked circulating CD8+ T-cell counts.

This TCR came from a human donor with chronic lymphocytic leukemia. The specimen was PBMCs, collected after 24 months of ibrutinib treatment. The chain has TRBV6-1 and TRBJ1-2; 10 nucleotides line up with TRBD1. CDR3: CASSEAGDRGYGYTF. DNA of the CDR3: TGTGCCAGCAGTGAAGCGGGGGACAGGGGCTATGGCTACACCTTC.